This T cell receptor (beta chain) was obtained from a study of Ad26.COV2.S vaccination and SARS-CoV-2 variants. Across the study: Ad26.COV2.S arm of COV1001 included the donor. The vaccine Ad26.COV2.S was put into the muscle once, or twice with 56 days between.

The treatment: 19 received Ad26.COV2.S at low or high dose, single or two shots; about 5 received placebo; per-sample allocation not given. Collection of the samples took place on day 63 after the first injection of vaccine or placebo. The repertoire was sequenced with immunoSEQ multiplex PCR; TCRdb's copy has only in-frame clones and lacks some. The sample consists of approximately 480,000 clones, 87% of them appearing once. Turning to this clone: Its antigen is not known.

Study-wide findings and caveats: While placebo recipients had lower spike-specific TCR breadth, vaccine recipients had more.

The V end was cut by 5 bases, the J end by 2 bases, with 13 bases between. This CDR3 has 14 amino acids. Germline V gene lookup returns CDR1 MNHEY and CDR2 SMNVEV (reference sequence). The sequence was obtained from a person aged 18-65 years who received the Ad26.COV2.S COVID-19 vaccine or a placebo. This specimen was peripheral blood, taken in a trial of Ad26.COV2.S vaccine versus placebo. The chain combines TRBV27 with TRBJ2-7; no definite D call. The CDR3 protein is CASSPPGWPYEQYF. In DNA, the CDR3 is TGTGCCAGCAGTCCCCCTGGTTGGCCCTACGAGCAGTACTTC.